These T cell receptor beta chains were read from a single sample in a study of monozygotic twins with inflammatory bowel disease. One entry per CDR3 protein, without DNA, is what TCRdb gives after re-calling the 5' RACE reads. In total, the table holds some 400,000 distinct CDR3 sequences. Sequencing used blood. Every receptor here comes from a human donor with ulcerative colitis or Crohn's disease, or a healthy co-twin of an affected twin (not recorded which). Each CDR3 is given with its conserved first and last residue.

j_call: TRBJ2-3
v_call: TRBV5-1
cdr3_aa: CASSLEGGLSTDTQYF

j_call: TRBJ2-2
v_call: TRBV10-2
cdr3_aa: CASRQGTNTGELFF

j_call: TRBJ2-1
v_call: TRBV5-1
cdr3_aa: CASSLLGEHEQFF

j_call: TRBJ2-2
v_call: TRBV30
cdr3_aa: CAWHLVWAGELFF

j_call: TRBJ2-3
v_call: TRBV5-1
cdr3_aa: CASKPRGEGADTQYF

j_call: TRBJ2-1
v_call: TRBV20-1
cdr3_aa: CSARADRGTSYNEQFF

j_call: TRBJ2-1
v_call: TRBV20-1
cdr3_aa: CSARGEGGVYNEQFF

j_call: TRBJ1-3
v_call: TRBV12-3/TRBV12-4
cdr3_aa: CASSLMSLSSGNTIYF

j_call: TRBJ1-5
v_call: TRBV12-3/TRBV12-4
cdr3_aa: CASGIDQPQHF

j_call: TRBJ2-7
v_call: TRBV29-1
cdr3_aa: CSVGWDSSYEQYF

j_call: TRBJ1-1
v_call: TRBV20-1
cdr3_aa: CSAARLAEAFF

j_call: TRBJ1-3
v_call: TRBV7-2
cdr3_aa: CASSLGQGPSSGNTIYF

j_call: TRBJ2-3
v_call: TRBV5-6
cdr3_aa: CASSPGQPRDTQYF

j_call: TRBJ2-1
v_call: TRBV28
cdr3_aa: CASSSPRAATGGQYNEQFF

j_call: TRBJ2-5
v_call: TRBV5-1
cdr3_aa: CASSLWYPGGETQYF

j_call: TRBJ2-7
v_call: TRBV5-1
cdr3_aa: CASSSARDRGSYEQYF

j_call: TRBJ2-2
v_call: TRBV7-2
cdr3_aa: CASSQTGGSIGELFF

j_call: TRBJ2-7
v_call: TRBV28
cdr3_aa: CASSLYRDEQYF

j_call: TRBJ1-1
v_call: TRBV7-8
cdr3_aa: CASSLAQGAGTEAFF

j_call: TRBJ2-4
v_call: TRBV12-5
cdr3_aa: CASGLDIGLEDIQYF

j_call: TRBJ2-6
v_call: TRBV5-1
cdr3_aa: CASSLLLAGGSGANVLTF

j_call: TRBJ1-4
v_call: TRBV10-3
cdr3_aa: CAISESAGGNEKLFF

j_call: TRBJ1-1
v_call: TRBV7-9
cdr3_aa: CASSLVTGSTEAFF

j_call: TRBJ2-2
v_call: TRBV11-2
cdr3_aa: CASSPFLGGTGRRNTGELFF

j_call: TRBJ2-7
v_call: TRBV10-3
cdr3_aa: CATAEFSYEQYF